The clone carrying this T cell receptor beta chain has a handful of counts. The data derive from a study of T cells in Graves' hyperthyroidism and ophthalmopathy. Germline V gene data show CDR1 as MGHDK and CDR2 as SYGVNS. CDR3 length equals 14 residues. Deletions cut 2 bases from V and 6 bases from J, with 10 bases between. Amplified regions were TCR beta CDR3 sequences from RNA transcripts. Carried out on the TCR CDR3, a first-round RT-PCR used the HTBI primer set. TCRdb analysed the multiplex PCR reads with MiXCR anew, one entry per CDR3 protein. The sample carries a few hundred thousand distinct CDR3 sequences, 12% to 15% recorded once.

The V and J genes are TRBV25-1 and TRBJ2-2; D not certain. The receptor was derived from a woman between 45 and 60 years old with Graves' hyperthyroidism that later progressed to Graves' ophthalmopathy. The sample taken for sequencing was blood. CDR3 in amino acids: CASSEAGPSGELFF. The CDR3, as DNA: TGTGCCAGCAGTGAAGCCGGACCCTCCGGGGAGCTGTTTTTT.